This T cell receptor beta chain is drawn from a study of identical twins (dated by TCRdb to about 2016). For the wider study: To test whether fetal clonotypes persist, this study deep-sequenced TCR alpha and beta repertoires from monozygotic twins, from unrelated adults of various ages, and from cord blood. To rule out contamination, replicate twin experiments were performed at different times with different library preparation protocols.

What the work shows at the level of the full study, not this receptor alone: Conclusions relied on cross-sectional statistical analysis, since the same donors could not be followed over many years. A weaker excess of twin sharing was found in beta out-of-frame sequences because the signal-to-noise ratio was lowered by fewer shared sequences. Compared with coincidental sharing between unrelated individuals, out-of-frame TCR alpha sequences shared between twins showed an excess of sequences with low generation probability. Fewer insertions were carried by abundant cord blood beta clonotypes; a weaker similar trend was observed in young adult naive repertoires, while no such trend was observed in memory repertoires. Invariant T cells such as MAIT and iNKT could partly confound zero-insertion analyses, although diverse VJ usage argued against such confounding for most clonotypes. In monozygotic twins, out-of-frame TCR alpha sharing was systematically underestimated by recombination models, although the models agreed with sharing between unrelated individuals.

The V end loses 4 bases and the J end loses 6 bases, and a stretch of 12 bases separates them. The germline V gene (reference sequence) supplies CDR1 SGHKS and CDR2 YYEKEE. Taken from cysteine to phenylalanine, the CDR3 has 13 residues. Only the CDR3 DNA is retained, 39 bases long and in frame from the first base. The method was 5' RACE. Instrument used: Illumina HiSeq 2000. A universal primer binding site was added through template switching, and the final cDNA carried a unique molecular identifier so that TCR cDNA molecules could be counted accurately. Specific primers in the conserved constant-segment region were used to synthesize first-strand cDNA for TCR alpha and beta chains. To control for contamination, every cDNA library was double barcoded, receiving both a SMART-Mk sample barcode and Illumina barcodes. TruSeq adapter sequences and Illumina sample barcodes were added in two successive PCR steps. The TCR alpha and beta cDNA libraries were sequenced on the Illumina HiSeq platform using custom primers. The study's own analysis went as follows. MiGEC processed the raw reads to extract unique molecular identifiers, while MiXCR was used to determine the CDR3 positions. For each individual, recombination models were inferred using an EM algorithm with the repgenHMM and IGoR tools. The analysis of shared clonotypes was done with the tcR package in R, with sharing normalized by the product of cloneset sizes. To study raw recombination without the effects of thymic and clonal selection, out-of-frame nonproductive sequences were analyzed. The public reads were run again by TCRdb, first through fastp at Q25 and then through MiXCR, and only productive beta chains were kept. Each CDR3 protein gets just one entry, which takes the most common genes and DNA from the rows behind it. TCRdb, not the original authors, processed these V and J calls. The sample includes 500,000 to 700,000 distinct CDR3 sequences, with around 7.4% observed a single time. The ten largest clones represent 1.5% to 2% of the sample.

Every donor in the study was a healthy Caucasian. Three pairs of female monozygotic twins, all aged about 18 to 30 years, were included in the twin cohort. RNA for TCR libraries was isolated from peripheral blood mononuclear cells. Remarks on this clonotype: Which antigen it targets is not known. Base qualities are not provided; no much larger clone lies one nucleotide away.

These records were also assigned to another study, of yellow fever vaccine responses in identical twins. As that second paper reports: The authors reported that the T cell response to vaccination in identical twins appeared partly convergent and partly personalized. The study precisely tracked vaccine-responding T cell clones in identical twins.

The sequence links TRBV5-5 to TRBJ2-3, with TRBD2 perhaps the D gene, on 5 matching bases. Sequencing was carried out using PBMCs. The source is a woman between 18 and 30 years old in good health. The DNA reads TGTGCCAGCAGCGGACGACTAACCGATACGCAGTATTTT. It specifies CASSGRLTDTQYF.